This T cell receptor beta chain comes out of a study of control samples from healthy donors and cancer patients. V dropped 4 bases and J dropped 0; count of bases not matched to a gene: 2. CDR3 length: 15 residues. Germline values: CDR1 MNHEY, CDR2 SVGAGI. Assay used: immunoSEQ multiplex PCR; TCRdb lists only in-frame clones, some missing. Here the sample spans 75,000 to 95,000 clones, about 92% being singletons. The source is a woman aged 25 to 45 in good health. The chain combines TRBV6-5 with TRBJ2-7; 11 bases map to TRBD1. Material for sequencing was blood. The CDR3 protein is CASSFGTGGSYEQYF. CDR3 nucleotides: TGTGCCAGCAGTTTCGGGACAGGGGGCTCCTACGAGCAGTACTTC.